This TCR beta chain stems from a study of CD8 T cells in ankylosing spondylitis. In making TCR beta libraries, quantitative 5'-RACE with molecular barcodes was used. TCRdb re-called the 5' RACE reads through MiXCR, storing one row per CDR3 protein. The data show about 390,000 distinct CDR3 sequences, approximately 20% seen once. Germline V gene sequence: CDR1 MNHEY, CDR2 SMNVEV (reference sequence). Trimming left V 0 bases short and J 1 base short, with 9 bases between. The CDR3 sequence is 15 residues long. General study findings and limits: Disease-linked clones, CD8+, were relatively rare in peripheral blood. Apparently characteristic of ankylosing spondylitis blood was a TCR beta motif (fewer than ten highly homologous variants). The authors reported significant enrichment of disease-linked clones in matched ankylosing spondylitis synovial fluid.

As concerns this clonotype: The target antigen is unknown.

V is TRBV27 and J is TRBJ1-2, with D maybe TRBD1 (5 bases). The receptor was derived from a male donor with ankylosing spondylitis. Material for sequencing was blood, either unsorted or a sorted T cell fraction (not recorded which). CDR3 sequence reads: CASSLSGGSNYGYTF. CDR3 nucleotides: TGTGCCAGCAGTTTATCCGGGGGGAGTAACTATGGCTACACCTTC.